The next 22 T cell receptor beta chains were all read from a single sample in a study of identical twins. TCRdb processed the 5' RACE reads anew with MiXCR; each CDR3 protein has one entry. The table shows around 240,000 distinct CDR3 sequences, with roughly 7% occurring only once. These sequences were also reported in another study, on yellow fever vaccine responses in identical twins.

Specimen: memory (CD45RO+) T cells sorted from blood. The origin of the receptors is a woman between 18 and 29 years old in good health.

The sample holds a few counts of this clonotype. The rearrangement joins TRBV25-1 to TRBJ1-6; a weak D match, TRBD1 (6 bases). V lost 3 bases, J lost 10 bases, and 10 bases lay in between. The CDR3 totals 13 residues. Looked up from germline, CDR1 is MGHDK and CDR2 is SYGVNS. The DNA for the CDR3 is TGTGCCAGCAGTGAGGGGGGGCGGTCACCCCTCCACTTT. It encodes CASSEGGRSPLHF. The variable domain in full, completed from reference TRBV25-1 and TRBJ1-6, reads EADIYQTPRYLVIGTGKKITLECSQTMGHDKMYWYQQDPGMELHLIHYSYGVNSTEKGDLSSESTVSRIRTEHFPLTLESARPSHTSQYLCASSEGGRSPLHFGNGTRLTVT.

This clonotype has a count of ten or more. The chain carries TRBV11-2 and TRBJ2-1; D call uncertain. This CDR3 contains 11 residues. Germline CDR1 reads SGHAT; CDR2 reads FQNNGV. V lost 3 bases and J 9 bases, leaving 6 bases between the germline ends. The CDR3 DNA reads as TGTGCCAGCAGCTTTGCCAGTGAGCAGTTCTTC. Encoded protein: CASSFASEQFF. The entire variable domain, with the rest obtained from reference TRBV11-2 and TRBJ2-1, is as follows: EAGVAQSPRYKIIEKRQSVAFWCNPISGHATLYWYQQILGQGPKLLIQFQNNGVVDDSQLPKDRFSAERLKGVDSTLKIQPAKLEDSAVYLCASSFASEQFFGPGTRLTVL.

Of note for this clonotype: With a much larger clone just one base away, this may be a read error. This chain links TRBV10-3 with TRBJ2-7; no firm D call. This CDR3 has 14 residues. V was clipped by 6 bases and J by 2 bases, with 14 bases between them. Germline CDR1 and CDR2: ENHRY and SYGVKD. The chain's CDR3 is CAIRATEQAYEQYF. CDR3 nucleotide sequence: TGTGCCATCAGGGCCACGGAGCAAGCCTACGAGCAGTACTTC.

V gene TRBV6-2 or TRBV6-3 combines with J gene TRBJ2-1; 13 nucleotides agree with TRBD2. Unmatched junction bases numbered 4, after V lost 6 bases and J lost 2 bases. The CDR3 covers 16 residues. The germline CDR1 and CDR2 sequences are MNHEY and SVGEGT. CDR3 residues: CASSRGLAGAYNEQFF. DNA for the CDR3: TGTGCCAGCAGCCGAGGACTAGCGGGGGCCTACAATGAGCAGTTCTTC.

This clonotype was seen more than once but under ten times. The chain recombines TRBV2 with TRBJ1-2; TRBD1 might be the D (5 bases). In germline, CDR1 is SNHLY, CDR2 FYNNEI. V was pared by 3 bases and J by 6 bases, with 14 bases between. This CDR3 has 14 residues. The DNA of the CDR3 is TGTGCCAGCAGTGAGGGGAGCGGGACGGATGGCTACACCTTC. Its protein is CASSEGSGTDGYTF.

There are a few counts of this clonotype. V and J are TRBV28 and TRBJ2-1, with 8 positions matching TRBD1. Germline V lookup: CDR1 MDHEN, CDR2 SYDVKM. The trim removed 8 bases at V and 9 bases at J, leaving 6 bases unmatched. The CDR3 is 12 residues long. The CDR3 DNA is TGTGCCAGCGGATGGACAGGGCTTGAGCAGTTCTTC. Protein sequence: CASGWTGLEQFF.

In its sample, this clonotype was seen many times. This chain joins TRBV5-1 and TRBJ1-1; 7 nucleotides line up with TRBD1. The CDR3 runs to 13 residues. V shed 5 bases, J shed 0 bases, and the junction held 1 base outside the gene matches. CDR1 SGHRS and CDR2 YFSETQ come from the germline V gene. CDR3 sequence reads: CASSDRVNTEAFF. The CDR3 bases are TGCGCCAGCAGTGACAGGGTGAACACTGAAGCTTTCTTT.

The V call is TRBV5-1, the J call TRBJ1-5; maybe TRBD1 (5 bases). CDR3 length: 15 residues. Per germline, CDR1 SGHRS and CDR2 YFSETQ. The ends were cut back, 4 bases at V and 4 bases at J, with 15 bases in the middle. The DNA for the CDR3 is TGCGCCAGCAGCCCGGGGGGAGATTGGAATCAGCCCCAGCATTTT. Translating gives CASSPGGDWNQPQHF.

This clonotype has only a few counts. The V and J genes are TRBV18 and TRBJ2-5; D is uncertain. This CDR3 has 14 amino acids. CDR1 KGHSH and CDR2 LQKENI come from the germline V gene. Trimming stripped 0 bases from V and 3 bases from J, with 8 bases between. The CDR3 sequence is CASSPPAQKETQYF. CDR3 in DNA: TGTGCCAGCTCACCACCCGCGCAGAAAGAGACCCAGTACTTC.

This clonotype was seen ten or more times. The chain carries TRBV12-3 or TRBV12-4 and TRBJ2-1, with 11 nucleotides matching TRBD2. The CDR3 is made up of 16 amino acids. The V gene end was trimmed by 5 bases and the J gene end by 0 bases; junction bases not matched to a gene: 3. As DNA, the CDR3 is TGTGCCAGCAGTACTAGCGGGAGCGGCTCCTACAATGAGCAGTTCTTC. This gives the protein CASSTSGSGSYNEQFF.

This clonotype appeared a few times. Here the CDR3 reads CASSPQMSGGGNNEQFF. In DNA form, the CDR3 reads TGTGCCAGCTCACCACAGATGAGCGGGGGGGGAAACAATGAGCAGTTCTTC. V usage is TRBV18 and J usage is TRBJ2-1; 10 nucleotides agree with TRBD2. The germline V gene encodes CDR1 KGHSH and CDR2 LQKENI. The CDR3 consists of 17 residues. Trimming took 1 base from V and 5 from J; bases not matched to a gene: 8.

This clonotype was counted ten times or more. The chain uses TRBV28 and TRBJ2-1; maybe TRBD1 (6 bases). The germline CDR1 and CDR2 sequences are MDHEN and SYDVKM. Between the trimmed V and J ends, which lost 9 bases and 3 bases, there was a span of 9 bases. The CDR3 is made up of 12 amino acids. The CDR3: CASHRDYNEQFF. CDR3 in DNA: TGTGCCAGTCACAGGGACTACAATGAGCAGTTCTTC.

This clonotype was recorded a few times. The chain links TRBV19 to TRBJ2-1; no definite D call. Germline CDR1 and CDR2: LNHDA and SQIVND (reference sequence). Between the trimmed V and J ends, which lost 3 bases and 6 bases, there was a span of 12 bases. This CDR3 spans 14 amino acids. The chain's CDR3 is CASSIEFSSNEQFF. CDR3 DNA sequence: TGTGCCAGTAGTATTGAGTTTAGTAGCAATGAGCAGTTCTTC. Combining the CDR3 with reference TRBV19 and TRBJ2-1 gives the whole variable domain DGGITQSPKYLFRKEGQNVTLSCEQNLNHDAMYWYRQDPGQGLRLIYYSQIVNDFQKGDIAEGYSVSREKKESFPLTVTSAQKNPTAFYLCASSIEFSSNEQFFGPGTRLTVL.

This clonotype was counted a few times. This chain links TRBV20-1 with TRBJ2-7, with a weak D call TRBD2 (5 bases). Trimming removed 0 bases at V and 0 bases at J, with 9 bases between. The CDR3 spans 14 residues. Germline loops: CDR1 DFQATT, CDR2 SNEGSKA (reference sequence). CDR3 residues: CSARDGLASYEQYV. The CDR3, as DNA: TGCAGTGCTAGAGATGGGCTAGCCTCCTACGAGCAGTACGTC.

The sample holds a few counts of this clonotype. The chain recombines TRBV3-1 with TRBJ1-2; TRBD1 might be the D (5 bases). Germline V lookup: CDR1 LGHDT, CDR2 YNNKEL (reference sequence). The CDR3 spans 12 residues. V was cut by 5 bases and J by 11 bases, with 15 bases left in between. CDR3 sequence: CASSIWGNPYTF. CDR3 in DNA: TGTGCCAGCAGCATATGGGGGAATCCGTACACCTTC.

This clonotype has ten or more counts. V is TRBV3-1 and J is TRBJ2-5; tentative D call: TRBD2 (6 bases). The V end was cut by 1 base, the J end by 5 bases, with 14 bases between. CDR3 length equals 15 residues. Germline-derived CDR1 and CDR2 are LGHDT and YNNKEL (reference sequence). CDR3 sequence (DNA): TGTGCCAGCAGCCAAGGACCGACTAGTTATGAGACCCAGTACTTC. It translates to CASSQGPTSYETQYF.

The chain has TRBV4-2 and TRBJ2-1; TRBD1 might be the D (6 bases). The CDR3 loop spans 17 amino acids. The ends were cut back, 0 bases at V and 2 bases at J, with 14 bases in the middle. Germline CDR1 is LGHNA and CDR2 is YNFKEQ. CDR3 amino acids: CASSQDEGDPAYNEQFF. As DNA, the CDR3 is TGTGCCAGCAGCCAAGATGAGGGGGATCCCGCCTACAATGAGCAGTTCTTC.

The V and J genes are TRBV7-9 and TRBJ2-2; D gene uncertain. There are 14 residues in the CDR3. Trimming stripped 11 bases from V and 1 base from J, with 14 bases between. Germline V gene lookup returns CDR1 SEHNR and CDR2 FQNEAQ (reference sequence). This CDR3 is CASWRQENTGELFF. Written as DNA, the CDR3 is TGTGCCTCCTGGCGGCAGGAGAACACCGGGGAGCTGTTTTTT.

The sample holds many counts of this clonotype. The chain uses TRBV24-1 and TRBJ2-1; 11 bases map to TRBD1. Unmatched junction bases numbered 8, after V lost 12 bases and J lost 8 bases. This CDR3 is 13 amino acids long. CDR1 KGHDR and CDR2 SFDVKD come from the germline V gene. CDR3 sequence reads: CAAGTGGSDEQFF. CDR3 sequence (DNA): TGTGCCGCCGGGACAGGGGGATCGGATGAGCAGTTCTTC.

The chain employs TRBV10-3 and TRBJ2-6; 8 bases align to TRBD2. Germline V gene sequence: CDR1 ENHRY, CDR2 SYGVKD. The CDR3 totals 17 residues. Trimming cost V 5 bases and J 1 base; bases outside gene matches: 7. CDR3 sequence: CAISNGGGPSGANVLTF. The CDR3, as DNA: TGTGCCATCAGTAATGGCGGGGGGCCTTCTGGGGCCAACGTCCTGACTTTC.

This chain connects TRBV20-1 to TRBJ2-5; TRBD2 aligns across 9 bases. J was trimmed by 5 bases and V by 0 bases; bases with no gene match: 4. The V gene's germline CDR1 is DFQATT and CDR2 SNEGSKA (reference sequence). CDR3 size: 14 residues. CDR3 protein: CSARDRLAAETQYF. In nucleotides, the CDR3 is TGCAGTGCTAGAGATAGACTAGCGGCGGAGACCCAGTACTTC.

This clonotype was found a few times. At one boundary the junction diverges from the germline segment, which might be a read error. V usage is TRBV5-1 and J usage is TRBJ2-5; D is undetermined. CDR1 and CDR2 (germline): SGHRS, YFSETQ. The CDR3 has 11 amino acids. The CDR3 DNA is TGCCCCAGCAGCGCTGGGGAGACCCAGTACTTC. Protein sequence: CPSSAGETQYF.